Listed below are T cell receptor beta chains from one sample, sequenced in a study of T cells in localized non-small cell lung cancer. Repertoires were generated with immunoSEQ multiplex PCR, while TCRdb's copy carries only in-frame clones and drops some. The repertoire has thousands of clones, about a quarter of them found once; the top ten carry under 8.5%. The sequencing here drew on normal lung tissue next to the tumor, taken before any cancer treatment. Receptor source: a man aged 35-69 years with stage I lung adenocarcinoma. CDR3s include the opening cysteine and the closing phenylalanine or tryptophan. Part of the rows lack a size; the others show once, few, many or a class for expanded clones.

few | TRBJ2-3 | 13 | TRBV12-5 | CASTLHPTDTQYF
NA | TRBJ2-3 | 18 | TRBV18 | CASSPSMGGREYTDTQYF
NA | TRBJ2-5 | 13 | TRBV29-1 | CSVGGQEGRAQYF
NA | TRBJ2-1 | 15 | TRBV11-3 | CASSLGLAAHNEQFF
large | TRBJ1-1 | 13 | TRBV19 | CASRMDKGTEAFF
medium-sized | TRBJ1-3 | 15 | TRBV9 | CASSPRTGVGNTIYF
few | TRBJ1-1 | 14 | TRBV9 | CASSTGVGNTEAFF
NA | TRBJ1-1 | 14 | TRBV30 | CAWSVAGLNTEAFF
NA | TRBJ1-1 | 14 | TRBV19 | CASSGVQGGTEAFF
few | TRBJ2-7 | 20 | TRBV5-1 | CASSLWGSQGGKEGSYEQYF
few | TRBJ1-1 | 12 | TRBV29-1 | CSVQGRGTEAFF
few | TRBJ2-1 | 12 | TRBV6-8 | CAISGGSNEQFF
NA | TRBJ1-5 | 15 | TRBV6-8 | CASSPGQVRNQPQHF
once | TRBJ2-2 | 12 | TRBV19 | CASSRDLGELFF
NA | TRBJ2-3 | 15 | TRBV6-8 | CASTPLQGEMDTQYF
few | TRBJ2-1 | 14 | TRBV12-5 | CASVRTSGSSEQFF
few | TRBJ2-1 | 17 | TRBV7-6 | CASSTAQRRLSYNEQFF
NA | TRBJ1-2 | 16 | TRBV14 | CASSQVGAASLYGYTF
NA | TRBJ2-2 | 15 | TRBV9 | CASSLLEDESGELFF
NA | TRBJ2-7 | 13 | TRBV25-1 | CASSEYFRDEQYF
few | TRBJ1-4 | 13 | TRBV23-1 | CASSHGDLEKLFF
medium-sized | TRBJ2-2 | 14 | TRBV6-8 | CASGLQGDTGELFF
NA | TRBJ1-1 | 13 | TRBV19 | CASRTVPGDEAFF
few | TRBJ1-5 | 16 | TRBV11-3 | CASSQGYENSNQPQHF
few | TRBJ2-2 | 18 | TRBV6-8 | CASALGPSGRVGTGELFF
NA | TRBJ1-1 | 13 | TRBV6-8 | CASTLMRNTEAFF
NA | TRBJ2-1 | 13 | TRBV28 | CASSKGYYNEQFF
NA | TRBJ2-7 | 16 | TRBV19 | CASSDRGSRRAYEQYF
NA | TRBJ2-1 | 16 | TRBV10-2 | CASSSPRASGINEQFF
large | TRBJ2-2 | 14 | TRBV19 | CASRIGGWTGELFF
few | TRBJ2-1 | 17 | TRBV18 | CASSRGLAGVGGHEQFF
NA | TRBJ1-2 | 12 | TRBV10-3 | CAIKGASYGYTF
NA | TRBJ2-5 | 15 | TRBV11-3 | CASSIGTGQQETQYF
medium-sized | TRBJ2-2 | 14 | TRBV7-7 | CASSPAWGWGELFF
NA | TRBJ1-4 | 17 | TRBV15 | CATSRDRGTGLDEKLFF
NA | TRBJ2-3 | 14 | TRBV14 | CASSPGTASNTQYF
few | TRBJ2-1 | 17 | TRBV6-8 | CASSYQLAGGPSDEQFF
medium-sized | TRBJ2-2 | 16 | TRBV11-3 | CASSLGVLARAGELFF
few | TRBJ2-2 | 18 | TRBV19 | CASSMRQGSPINTGELFF
few | TRBJ2-5 | 14 | TRBV12-5 | CASGFVDVRETQYF
large | TRBJ2-5 | 13 | TRBV6-8 | CASSRGSQETQYF
few | TRBJ2-2 | 16 | TRBV18 | CASSPRTGVDTGELFF
NA | TRBJ2-3 | 18 | TRBV11-3 | CASSLPHTPDSSTDTQYF
NA | TRBJ1-1 | 15 | TRBV12-5 | CASGLVQGAGTEAFF
NA | TRBJ2-5 | 15 | TRBV9 | CASSPGGGAKETQYF
medium-sized | TRBJ2-3 | 16 | TRBV11-3 | CASSLGAGALTDTQYF
few | TRBJ2-6 | 16 | TRBV6-8 | CASSYPSSSGANVLTF
medium-sized | TRBJ2-3 | 14 | TRBV11-3 | CASSLSTYTDTQYF
large | TRBJ1-5 | 15 | TRBV11-3 | CASSPWATSNQPQHF